The 13 T cell receptor beta chains listed next were all sequenced from one sample in a study of cytomegalovirus exposure and HLA in healthy donors. PCR involved 60 Vbeta and 13 Jbeta primers. TCRdb keeps only in-frame clones here, not all; method: immunoSEQ multiplex PCR. The table has some 150,000 clones, 75% to 90% seen once. Specimen: PBMCs. All receptors come from a woman aged 50 to 60 in good health and CMV-seropositive.

This clone showed up just a few times. The V and J genes are TRBV6-5 and TRBJ1-2; 7 positions match TRBD1. Germline values: CDR1 MNHEY, CDR2 SVGAGI. The CDR3 runs to 13 residues. Germline trimming cut 6 bases from V and 5 bases from J; bases unmatched to any gene: 6. The CDR3 loop reads CASRTGTEYGYTF. CDR3 bases: TGTGCCAGCAGGACAGGGACAGAATATGGCTACACCTTC.

This chain uses TRBV28 with TRBJ2-3; D remains ambiguous. Trimming stripped 6 bases from V and 2 bases from J, with 9 bases between. The CDR3 spans 13 residues. Per the germline V gene, CDR1 is MDHEN and CDR2 is SYDVKM. The CDR3 protein is CASSPTNTDTQYF. CDR3 nucleotides: TGTGCCAGCAGCCCTACTAACACAGATACGCAGTATTTT. The whole variable domain, filled in from reference TRBV28 and TRBJ2-3, reads DVKVTQSSRYLVKRTGEKVFLECVQDMDHENMFWYRQDPGLGLRLIYFSYDVKMKEKGDIPEGYSVSREKKERFSLILESASTNQTSMYLCASSPTNTDTQYFGPGTRLTVL.

The rearrangement uses TRBV4-2 and TRBJ1-3; the D gene is possibly TRBD1 (5 bases). Deletions cut 0 bases from V and 0 bases from J, with 15 bases between. This CDR3 is 18 amino acids long. Germline V lookup: CDR1 LGHNA, CDR2 YNFKEQ. CDR3 amino acids: CASSQDNTRAYSGNTIYF. CDR3 sequence (DNA): TGTGCCAGCAGCCAAGATAATACCAGGGCTTACTCTGGAAACACCATATATTTT.

This chain links TRBV28 with TRBJ2-1; 7 nucleotides line up with TRBD2. Germline-derived CDR1 and CDR2 are MDHEN and SYDVKM. This CDR3 is 15 amino acids long. V shed 5 bases, J shed 5 bases, and the junction held 9 bases outside the gene matches. The CDR3 DNA sequence: TGTGCCAGCAGTCGGATAGCGGGCCACAACAATGAGCAGTTCTTC. Residues: CASSRIAGHNNEQFF.

This chain connects TRBV9 to TRBJ2-5; D ambiguous. The CDR3 totals 13 residues. Germline CDR1 and CDR2: SGDLS and YYNGEE. The V and J ends lost 0 bases and 2 bases respectively, with 5 bases between them. The CDR3 sequence is CASSVDIQETQYF. DNA for the CDR3: TGTGCCAGCAGCGTAGACATTCAAGAGACCCAGTACTTC.

The chain employs TRBV10-3 and TRBJ2-5, with 10 bases that match TRBD2. The CDR3 consists of 18 residues. Germline V gene lookup returns CDR1 ENHRY and CDR2 SYGVKD. The trim removed 2 bases at V and 2 bases at J, leaving 11 bases unmatched. CDR3: CAISEPSGRGGEQETQYF. The CDR3, as DNA: TGTGCCATCAGTGAGCCTAGCGGGAGAGGGGGGGAGCAAGAGACCCAGTACTTC.

The chain is built from TRBV27 and TRBJ2-1; 8 nucleotides agree with TRBD2. The germline V gene has CDR1 MNHEY and CDR2 SMNVEV (reference sequence). Trimming removed 6 bases from V and 7 bases from J; junction bases left unmatched: 11. The CDR3 is made up of 15 amino acids. CDR3: CASSPWREDKNEQFF. CDR3 sequence (DNA): TGTGCCAGCAGCCCCTGGCGGGAGGACAAAAATGAGCAGTTCTTC.

The chain carries TRBV7-8 and TRBJ2-3, with D possibly matching TRBD1 (6 bases). The germline CDR1 and CDR2 sequences are SGHVS and FQNEAQ. The V gene lost 5 bases and the J gene lost 5 bases, with 14 bases spanning the gap. There are 14 residues in the CDR3. In DNA form, the CDR3 reads TGTGCCAGCAGCCGCAGAGGACAGTTAGATACGCAGTATTTT. Its translation is CASSRRGQLDTQYF.

CDR3 in DNA: TGTGCCAGCGTATCACAGGTAACCACTGAAGCTTTCTTT. Translation gives CASVSQVTTEAFF. The V gene is TRBV19, the J gene TRBJ1-1, with D possibly being TRBD1 (5 bases). Deletions cut 9 bases from V and 4 bases from J, with 15 bases between. This CDR3 has 13 residues. Germline CDR1 and CDR2: LNHDA and SQIVND (reference sequence).

The V call is TRBV11-2, the J call TRBJ1-1, with D possibly matching TRBD1 (6 bases). Germline V CDR1 and CDR2: SGHAT, FQNNGV. V was cut by 1 base and J by 11 bases, with 14 bases left in between. CDR3 length: 13 residues. This CDR3 reads CASSLAGQSTAFF. The CDR3 DNA is TGTGCCAGCAGCTTAGCGGGACAATCCACGGCTTTCTTT. The full variable domain, rest sourced from reference TRBV11-2 and TRBJ1-1, is EAGVAQSPRYKIIEKRQSVAFWCNPISGHATLYWYQQILGQGPKLLIQFQNNGVVDDSQLPKDRFSAERLKGVDSTLKIQPAKLEDSAVYLCASSLAGQSTAFFGQGTRLTVV.

The chain joins TRBV18 to TRBJ2-5; the D gene is possibly TRBD1 (6 bases). V dropped 4 bases and J dropped 1 base, with 13 bases sitting between them. CDR1 KGHSH and CDR2 LQKENI come from the germline V gene. CDR3 length: 15 residues. The CDR3 protein is CASSQSRGVQETQYF. CDR3 nucleotide sequence: TGTGCCAGCTCACAAAGCAGGGGTGTCCAAGAGACCCAGTACTTC.

CDR3 amino acids: CASIKSGETTEAFF. The CDR3, as DNA: TGTGCCAGCATCAAATCAGGGGAAACAACTGAAGCTTTCTTT. V and J are TRBV7-9 and TRBJ1-1; the D gene is possibly TRBD1 (6 bases). The germline V gene encodes CDR1 SEHNR and CDR2 FQNEAQ (reference sequence). The CDR3 runs 14 residues. Trimming took off 7 bases at V and 5 bases at J, with 17 bases between the two ends.

This clone appeared a single time. The V call is TRBV11-2, the J call TRBJ1-2; D gene ambiguous. The CDR3 loop spans 12 amino acids. Germline values: CDR1 SGHAT, CDR2 FQNNGV. Trimming cost V 6 bases and J 3 bases, with 8 bases left between them. The CDR3 protein is CASSREHYGYTF. The CDR3 nucleotides are TGTGCCAGCAGTCGGGAGCACTATGGCTACACCTTC.